This T cell receptor beta chain came from a study of T cells in Graves' hyperthyroidism and ophthalmopathy. As for the study in general: Initial diagnosis, before any treatment, was when peripheral blood was collected. Study conclusions and caveats: The model predicted ophthalmopathy a median approximately six months before onset.

Clinical symptoms, serum thyroxine and TRAb, thyroid ultrasound and orbital computed tomography together formed the diagnostic basis. The study collected blood at first hyperthyroidism diagnosis, before any ophthalmopathy symptoms arose. TCR beta CDR3 sequences were amplified from RNA transcripts. The HTBI set primed first-round TCR CDR3 RT-PCR. Each CDR3 protein is one row after TCRdb ran MiXCR on the multiplex PCR reads. The table has about 400,000 distinct CDR3 sequences, 15% to 19% seen once; the top ten hold 25% to 30%. This CDR3 contains 17 residues. The germline V gene has CDR1 DFQATT and CDR2 SNEGSKA (reference sequence). Trimming pared 4 bases from V and 0 bases from J, leaving 19 bases between. About this clonotype: What it recognizes is unknown.

The TCR sequence derives from a woman aged 18-35 years with Graves' hyperthyroidism that later progressed to Graves' ophthalmopathy. The sample consisted of blood. The V call is TRBV20-1, the J call TRBJ2-4; tentative D call: TRBD1 (6 bases). The CDR3 bases are TGCAGTGCTAAAGGGGTCCAGGGGACGTTAGCCAAAAACATTCAGTACTTC. Amino acid sequence: CSAKGVQGTLAKNIQYF.